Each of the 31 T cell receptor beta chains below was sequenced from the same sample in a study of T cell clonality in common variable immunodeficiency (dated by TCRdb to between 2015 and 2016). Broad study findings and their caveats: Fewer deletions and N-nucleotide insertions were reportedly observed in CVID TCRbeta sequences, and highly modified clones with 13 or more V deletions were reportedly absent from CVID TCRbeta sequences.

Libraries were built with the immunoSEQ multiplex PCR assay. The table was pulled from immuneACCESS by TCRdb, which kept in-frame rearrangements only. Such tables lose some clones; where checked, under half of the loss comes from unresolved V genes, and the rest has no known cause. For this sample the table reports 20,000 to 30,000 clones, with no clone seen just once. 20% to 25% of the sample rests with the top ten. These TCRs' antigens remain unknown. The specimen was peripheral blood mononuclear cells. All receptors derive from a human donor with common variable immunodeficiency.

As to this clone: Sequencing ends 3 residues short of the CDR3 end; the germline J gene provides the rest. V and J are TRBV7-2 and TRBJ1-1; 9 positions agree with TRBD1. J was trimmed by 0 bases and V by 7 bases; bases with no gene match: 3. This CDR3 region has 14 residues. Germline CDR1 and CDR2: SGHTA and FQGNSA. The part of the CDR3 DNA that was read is TGTGCCAGCAACACAGGGGGCCTGAACACTGAA. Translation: CASNTGGLNTE. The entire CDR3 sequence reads CASNTGGLNTEAFF.

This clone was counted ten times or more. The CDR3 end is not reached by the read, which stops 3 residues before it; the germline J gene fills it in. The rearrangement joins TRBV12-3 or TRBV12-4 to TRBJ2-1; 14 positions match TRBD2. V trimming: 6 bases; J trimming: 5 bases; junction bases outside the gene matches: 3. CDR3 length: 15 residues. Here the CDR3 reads CASSPGLAGDNEQFF. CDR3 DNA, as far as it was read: TGTGCCAGCAGCCCGGGACTAGCGGGGGACAATGAG.

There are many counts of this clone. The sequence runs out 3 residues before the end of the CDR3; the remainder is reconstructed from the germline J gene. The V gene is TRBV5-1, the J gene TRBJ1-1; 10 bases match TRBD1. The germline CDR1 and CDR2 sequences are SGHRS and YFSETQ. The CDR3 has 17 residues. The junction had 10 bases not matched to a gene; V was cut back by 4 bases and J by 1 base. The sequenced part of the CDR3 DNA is TGCGCCAGCAGCAGGACCGGGACAGGGGCTCAGAACACTGAA. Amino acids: CASSRTGTGAQNTE. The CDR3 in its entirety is CASSRTGTGAQNTEAFF.

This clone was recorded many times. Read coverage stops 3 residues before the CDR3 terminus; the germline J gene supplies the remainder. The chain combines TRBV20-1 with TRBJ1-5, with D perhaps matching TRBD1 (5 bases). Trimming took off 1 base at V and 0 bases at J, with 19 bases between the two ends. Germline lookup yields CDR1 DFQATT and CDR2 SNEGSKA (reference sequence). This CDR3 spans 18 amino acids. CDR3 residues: CSARGGYTEGSSNQPQHF. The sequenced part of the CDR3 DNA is TGCAGTGCTAGAGGAGGCTACACGGAGGGGAGTAGCAATCAGCCC.

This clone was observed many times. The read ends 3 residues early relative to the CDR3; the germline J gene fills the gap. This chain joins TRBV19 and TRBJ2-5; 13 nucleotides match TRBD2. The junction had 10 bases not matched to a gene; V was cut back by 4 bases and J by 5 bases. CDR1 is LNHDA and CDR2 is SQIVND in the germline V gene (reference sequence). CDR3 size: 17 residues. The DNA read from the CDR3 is TGTGCCAGTAGTAGTAGGGGACTAGCGGGATTTGGGGAGACC. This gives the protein CASSSRGLAGFGET. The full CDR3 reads CASSSRGLAGFGETQYF.

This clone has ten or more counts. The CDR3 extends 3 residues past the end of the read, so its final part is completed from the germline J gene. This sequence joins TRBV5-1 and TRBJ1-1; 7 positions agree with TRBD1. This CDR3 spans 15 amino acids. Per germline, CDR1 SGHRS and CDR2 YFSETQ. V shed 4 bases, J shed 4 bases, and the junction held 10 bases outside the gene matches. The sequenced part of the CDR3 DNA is TGCGCCAGCAGCGTATGGACAGGCGGCGGCACTGAA. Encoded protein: CASSVWTGGGTE. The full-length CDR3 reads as CASSVWTGGGTEAFF. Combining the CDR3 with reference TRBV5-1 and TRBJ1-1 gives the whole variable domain KAGVTQTPRYLIKTRGQQVTLSCSPISGHRSVSWYQQTPGQGLQFLFEYFSETQRNKGNFPGRFSGRQFSNSRSEMNVSTLELGDSALYLCASSVWTGGGTEAFFGQGTRLTVV.

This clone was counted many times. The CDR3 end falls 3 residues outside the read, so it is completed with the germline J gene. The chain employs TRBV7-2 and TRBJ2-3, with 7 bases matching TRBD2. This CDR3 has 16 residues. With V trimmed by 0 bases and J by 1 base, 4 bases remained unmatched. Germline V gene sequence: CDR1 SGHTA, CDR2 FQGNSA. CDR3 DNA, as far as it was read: TGTGCCAGCAGCTTAGCGCTAGCGGCTCGCACAGATACG. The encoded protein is CASSLALAARTDT. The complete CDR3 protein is CASSLALAARTDTQYF.

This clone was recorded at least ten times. The CDR3 bases that were read are TGTGCCAGCAGTTTCGTAGCGGGGACCAATGAG. Translated, it gives CASSFVAGTNE. The CDR3, in full, reads CASSFVAGTNEQFF. V and J are TRBV28 and TRBJ2-1; 8 bases fit TRBD2. The observed sequence ends 3 residues before the CDR3 terminus, with the missing tail filled in from the germline J gene. The V gene's germline CDR1 is MDHEN and CDR2 SYDVKM. V lost 3 bases, J lost 6 bases, and 4 bases stayed unmatched. The CDR3 is 14 amino acids.

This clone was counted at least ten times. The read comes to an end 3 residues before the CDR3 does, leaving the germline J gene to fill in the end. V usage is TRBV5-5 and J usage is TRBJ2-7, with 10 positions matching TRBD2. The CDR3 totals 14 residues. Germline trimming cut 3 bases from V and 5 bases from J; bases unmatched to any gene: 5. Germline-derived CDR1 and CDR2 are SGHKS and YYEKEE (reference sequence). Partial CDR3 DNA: TGTGCCAGCAGCTCCGGACTAGCGGTAGACGAG. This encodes CASSSGLAVDE. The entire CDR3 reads CASSSGLAVDEQYF.

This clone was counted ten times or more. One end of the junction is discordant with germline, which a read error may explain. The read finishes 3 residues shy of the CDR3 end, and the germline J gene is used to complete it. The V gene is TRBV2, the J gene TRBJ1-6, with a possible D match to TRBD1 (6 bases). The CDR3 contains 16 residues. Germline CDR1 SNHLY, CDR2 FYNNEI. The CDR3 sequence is CASGERGGAINSPLHF. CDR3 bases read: TGTGCCAGCGGTGAGCGGGGGGGGGCGATTAATTCACCC.

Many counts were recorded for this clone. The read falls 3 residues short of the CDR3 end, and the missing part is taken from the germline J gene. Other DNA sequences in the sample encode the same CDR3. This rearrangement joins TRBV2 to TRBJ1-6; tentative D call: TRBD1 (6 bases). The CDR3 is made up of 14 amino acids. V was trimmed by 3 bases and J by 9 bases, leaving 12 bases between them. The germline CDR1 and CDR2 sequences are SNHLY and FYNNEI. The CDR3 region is CASSEGASGSPLHF. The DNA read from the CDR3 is TGTGCCAGCAGTGAGGGGGCATCGGGTTCACCC.

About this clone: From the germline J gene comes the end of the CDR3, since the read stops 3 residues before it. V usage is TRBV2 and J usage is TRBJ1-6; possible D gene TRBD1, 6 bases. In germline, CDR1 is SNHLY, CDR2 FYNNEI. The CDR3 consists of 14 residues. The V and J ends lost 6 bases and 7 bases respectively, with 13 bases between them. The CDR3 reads CASRPTGMNSPLHF. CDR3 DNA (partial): TGTGCCAGCAGGCCTACAGGGATGAATTCACCC.

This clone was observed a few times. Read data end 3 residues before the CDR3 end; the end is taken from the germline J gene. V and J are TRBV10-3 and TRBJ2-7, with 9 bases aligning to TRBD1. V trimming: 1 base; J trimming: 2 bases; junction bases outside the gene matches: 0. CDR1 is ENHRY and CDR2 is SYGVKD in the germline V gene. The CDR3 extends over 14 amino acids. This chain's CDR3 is CAISEWDRAYEQYF. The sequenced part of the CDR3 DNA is TGTGCCATCAGTGAGTGGGACAGGGCCTACGAG.

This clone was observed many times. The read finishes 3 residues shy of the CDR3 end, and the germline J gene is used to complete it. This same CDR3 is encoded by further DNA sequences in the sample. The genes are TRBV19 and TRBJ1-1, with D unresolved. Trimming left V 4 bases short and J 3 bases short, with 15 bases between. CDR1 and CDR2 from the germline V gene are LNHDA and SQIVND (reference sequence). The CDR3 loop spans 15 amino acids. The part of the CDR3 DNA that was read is TGTGCCAGTAGTAACCTCAGGCTGTGGGACACTGAA. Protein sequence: CASSNLRLWDTE. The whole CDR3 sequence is CASSNLRLWDTEAFF.

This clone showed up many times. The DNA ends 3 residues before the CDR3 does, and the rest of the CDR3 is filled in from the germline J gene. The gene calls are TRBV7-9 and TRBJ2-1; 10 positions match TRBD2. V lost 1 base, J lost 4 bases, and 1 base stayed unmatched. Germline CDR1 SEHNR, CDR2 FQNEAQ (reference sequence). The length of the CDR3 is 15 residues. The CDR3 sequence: CASSLGTSGYNEQFF. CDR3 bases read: TGTGCCAGCAGCTTAGGGACTAGCGGATACAATGAG.

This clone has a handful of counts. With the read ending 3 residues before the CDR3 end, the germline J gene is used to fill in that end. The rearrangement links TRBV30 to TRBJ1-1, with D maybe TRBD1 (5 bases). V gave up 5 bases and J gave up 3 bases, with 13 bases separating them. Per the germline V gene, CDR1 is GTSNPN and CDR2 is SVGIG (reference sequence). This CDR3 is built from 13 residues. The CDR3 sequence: CAWGRGRDTEAFF. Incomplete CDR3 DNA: TGTGCCTGGGGTCGAGGCAGGGACACTGAA.

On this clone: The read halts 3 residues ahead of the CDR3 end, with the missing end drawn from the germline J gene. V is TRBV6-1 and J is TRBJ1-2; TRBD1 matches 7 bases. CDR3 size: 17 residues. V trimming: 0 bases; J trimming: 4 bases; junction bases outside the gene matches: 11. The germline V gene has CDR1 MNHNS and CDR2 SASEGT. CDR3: CASSEATGMLVVYGYTF. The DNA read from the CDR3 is TGTGCCAGCAGTGAAGCGACAGGGATGTTAGTAGTCTATGGC.

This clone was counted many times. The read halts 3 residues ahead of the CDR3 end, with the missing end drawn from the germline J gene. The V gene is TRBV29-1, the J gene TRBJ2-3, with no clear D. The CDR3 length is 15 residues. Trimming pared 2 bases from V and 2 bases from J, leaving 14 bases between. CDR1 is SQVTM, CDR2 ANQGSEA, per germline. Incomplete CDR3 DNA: TGCAGCGTTGAACGAAGAAGGCCAGACACAGATACG. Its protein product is CSVERRRPDTDT. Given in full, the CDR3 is CSVERRRPDTDTQYF.

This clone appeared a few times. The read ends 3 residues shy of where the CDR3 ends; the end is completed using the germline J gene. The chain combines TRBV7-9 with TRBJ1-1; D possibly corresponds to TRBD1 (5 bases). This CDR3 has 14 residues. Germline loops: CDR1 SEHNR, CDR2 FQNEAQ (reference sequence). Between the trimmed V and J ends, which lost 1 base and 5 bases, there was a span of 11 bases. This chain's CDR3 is CASSLGGARTEAFF. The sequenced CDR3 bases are TGTGCCAGCAGCTTAGGGGGCGCGAGGACTGAA.

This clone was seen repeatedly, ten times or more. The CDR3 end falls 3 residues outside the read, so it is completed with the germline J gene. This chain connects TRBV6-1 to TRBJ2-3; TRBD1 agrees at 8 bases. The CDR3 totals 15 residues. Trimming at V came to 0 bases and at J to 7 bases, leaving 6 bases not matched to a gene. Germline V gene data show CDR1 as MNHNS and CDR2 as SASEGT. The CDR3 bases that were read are TGTGCCAGCAGTGAAGCGACAGGGGTTCAAAATACG. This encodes CASSEATGVQNT. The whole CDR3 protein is CASSEATGVQNTQYF.

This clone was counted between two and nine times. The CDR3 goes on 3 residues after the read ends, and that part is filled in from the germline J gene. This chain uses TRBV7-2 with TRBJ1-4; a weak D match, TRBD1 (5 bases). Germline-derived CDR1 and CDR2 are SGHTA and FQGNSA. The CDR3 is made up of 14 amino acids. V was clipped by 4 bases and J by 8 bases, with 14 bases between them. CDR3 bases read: TGTGCCAGCAGCTGGAGGGGCACAAAGGAAAAA. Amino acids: CASSWRGTKEK. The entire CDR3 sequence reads CASSWRGTKEKLFF.

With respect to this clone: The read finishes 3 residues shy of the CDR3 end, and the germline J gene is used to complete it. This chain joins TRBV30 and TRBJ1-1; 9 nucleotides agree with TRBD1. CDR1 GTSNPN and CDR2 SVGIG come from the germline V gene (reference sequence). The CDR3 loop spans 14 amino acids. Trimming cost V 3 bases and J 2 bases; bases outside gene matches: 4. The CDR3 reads CAWRGGQGNTEAFF. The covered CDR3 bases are TGTGCCTGGAGGGGGGGACAGGGCAACACTGAA.

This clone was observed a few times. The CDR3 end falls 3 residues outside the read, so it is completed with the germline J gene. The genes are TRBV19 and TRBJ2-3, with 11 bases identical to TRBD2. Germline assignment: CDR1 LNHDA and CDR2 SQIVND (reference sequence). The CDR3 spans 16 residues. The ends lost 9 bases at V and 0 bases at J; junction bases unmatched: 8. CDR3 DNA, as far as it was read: TGTGCCAGCAAGTCTCTAGCGGGAGGTAGCACAGATACG. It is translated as CASKSLAGGSTDT. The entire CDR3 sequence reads CASKSLAGGSTDTQYF.

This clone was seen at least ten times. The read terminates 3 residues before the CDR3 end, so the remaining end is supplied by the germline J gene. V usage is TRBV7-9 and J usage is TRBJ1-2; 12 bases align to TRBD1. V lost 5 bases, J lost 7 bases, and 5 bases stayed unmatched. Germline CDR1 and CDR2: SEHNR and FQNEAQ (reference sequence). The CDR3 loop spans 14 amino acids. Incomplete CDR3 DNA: TGTGCCAGCAGCGAGGGACAGGGGGCGGTTGGC. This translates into CASSEGQGAVG. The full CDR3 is CASSEGQGAVGYTF.

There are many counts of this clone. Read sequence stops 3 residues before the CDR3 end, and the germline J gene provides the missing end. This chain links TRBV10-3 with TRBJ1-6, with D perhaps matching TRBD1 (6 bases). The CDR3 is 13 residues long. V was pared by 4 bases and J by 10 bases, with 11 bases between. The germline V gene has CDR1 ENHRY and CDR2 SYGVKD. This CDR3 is CAISGEGDSPLHF. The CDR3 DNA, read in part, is TGTGCCATCAGTGGGGAGGGGGACTCACCC.

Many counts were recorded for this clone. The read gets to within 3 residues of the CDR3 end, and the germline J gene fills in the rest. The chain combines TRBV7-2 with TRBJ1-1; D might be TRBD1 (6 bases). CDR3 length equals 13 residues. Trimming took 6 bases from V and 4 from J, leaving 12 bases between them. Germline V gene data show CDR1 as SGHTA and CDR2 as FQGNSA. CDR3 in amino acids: CASRTGVGTEAFF. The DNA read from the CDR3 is TGTGCCAGCAGGACAGGAGTGGGCACTGAA.

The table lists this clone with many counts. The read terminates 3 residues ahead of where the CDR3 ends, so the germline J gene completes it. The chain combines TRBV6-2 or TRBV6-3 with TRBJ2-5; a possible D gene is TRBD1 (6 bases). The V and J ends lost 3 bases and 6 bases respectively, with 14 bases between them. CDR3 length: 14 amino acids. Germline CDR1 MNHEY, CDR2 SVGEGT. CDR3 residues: CASSYQGRDQTQYF. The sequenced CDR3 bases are TGTGCCAGCAGTTATCAGGGGCGCGATCAGACC.

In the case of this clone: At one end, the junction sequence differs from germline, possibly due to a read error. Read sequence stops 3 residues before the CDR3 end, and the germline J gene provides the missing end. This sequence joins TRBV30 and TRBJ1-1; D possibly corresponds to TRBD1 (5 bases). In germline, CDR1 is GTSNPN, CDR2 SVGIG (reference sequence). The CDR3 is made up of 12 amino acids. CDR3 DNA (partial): TGTGCCTTGAGTGTAGGGGACACTGAA. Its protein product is CALSVGDTE. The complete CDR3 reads CALSVGDTEAFF.

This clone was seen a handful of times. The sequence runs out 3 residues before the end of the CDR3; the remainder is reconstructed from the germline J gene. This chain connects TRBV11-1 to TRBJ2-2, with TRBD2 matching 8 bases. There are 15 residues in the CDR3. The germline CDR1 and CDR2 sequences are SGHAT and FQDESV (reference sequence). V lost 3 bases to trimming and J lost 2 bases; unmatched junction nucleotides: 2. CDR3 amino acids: CASSFSGANTGELFF. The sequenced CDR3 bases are TGTGCCAGCAGCTTTAGCGGGGCAAACACCGGGGAG. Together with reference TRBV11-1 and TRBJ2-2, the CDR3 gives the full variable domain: EAEVAQSPRYKITEKSQAVAFWCDPISGHATLYWYRQILGQGPELLVQFQDESVVDDSQLPKDRFSAERLKGVDSTLKIQPAELGDSAMYLCASSFSGANTGELFFGEGSRLTVL.

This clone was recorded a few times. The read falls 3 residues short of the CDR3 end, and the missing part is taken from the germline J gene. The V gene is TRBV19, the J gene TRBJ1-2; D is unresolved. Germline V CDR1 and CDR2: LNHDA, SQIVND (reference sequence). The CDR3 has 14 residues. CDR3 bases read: TGTGCCAGTAGTATCGAGCGGATGACTGCTGAC. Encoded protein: CASSIERMTAD. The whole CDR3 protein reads CASSIERMTADYTF.

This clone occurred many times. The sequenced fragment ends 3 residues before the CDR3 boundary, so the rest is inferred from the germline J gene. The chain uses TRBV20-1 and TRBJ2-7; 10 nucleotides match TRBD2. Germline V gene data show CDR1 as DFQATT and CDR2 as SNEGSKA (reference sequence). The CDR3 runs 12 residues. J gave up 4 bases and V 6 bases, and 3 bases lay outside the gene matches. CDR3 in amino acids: CSAVAGGYEQYF. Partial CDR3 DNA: TGCAGTGCGGTAGCGGGGGGATACGAG.